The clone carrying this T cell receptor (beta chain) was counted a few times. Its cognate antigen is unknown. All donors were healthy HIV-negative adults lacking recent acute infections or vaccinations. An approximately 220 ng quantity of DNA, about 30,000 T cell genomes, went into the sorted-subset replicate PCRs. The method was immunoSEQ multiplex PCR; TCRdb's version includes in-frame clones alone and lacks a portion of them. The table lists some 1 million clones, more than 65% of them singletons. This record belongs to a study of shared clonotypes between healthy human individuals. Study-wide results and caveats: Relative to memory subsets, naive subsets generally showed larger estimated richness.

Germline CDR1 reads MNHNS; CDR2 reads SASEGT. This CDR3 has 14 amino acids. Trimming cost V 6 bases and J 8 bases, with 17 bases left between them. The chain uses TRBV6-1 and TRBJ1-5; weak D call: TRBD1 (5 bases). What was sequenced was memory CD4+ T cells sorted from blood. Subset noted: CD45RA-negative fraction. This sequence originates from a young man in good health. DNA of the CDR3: TGTGCCAGCAGGGGGGGGAACCTATGGGAGCCCCAGCATTTT. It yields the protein CASRGGNLWEPQHF.